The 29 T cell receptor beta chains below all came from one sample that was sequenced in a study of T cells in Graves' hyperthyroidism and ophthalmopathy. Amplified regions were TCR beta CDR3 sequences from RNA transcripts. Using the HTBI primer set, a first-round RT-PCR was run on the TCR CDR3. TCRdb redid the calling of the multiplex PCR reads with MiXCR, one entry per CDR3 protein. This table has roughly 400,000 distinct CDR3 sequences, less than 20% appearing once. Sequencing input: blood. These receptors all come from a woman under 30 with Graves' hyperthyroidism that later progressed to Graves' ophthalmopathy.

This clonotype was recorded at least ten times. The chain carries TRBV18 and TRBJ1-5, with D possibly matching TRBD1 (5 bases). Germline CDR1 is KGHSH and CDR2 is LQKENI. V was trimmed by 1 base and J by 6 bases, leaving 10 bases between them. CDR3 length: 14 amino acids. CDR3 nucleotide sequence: TGTGCCAGCTCACCACAGCAGGGAAGTCAGCCCCAGCATTTT. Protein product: CASSPQQGSQPQHF.

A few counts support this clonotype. The CDR3 nucleotides are TGTGCCAGCAGGGGGAGGCAGGGGGACTACGAGCAGTACTTC. It translates to CASRGRQGDYEQYF. The chain has TRBV27 and TRBJ2-7, with D maybe TRBD1 (7 bases). The germline CDR1 and CDR2 sequences are MNHEY and SMNVEV (reference sequence). The CDR3 extends over 14 amino acids. Trimming took off 6 bases at V and 3 bases at J, with 15 bases between the two ends.

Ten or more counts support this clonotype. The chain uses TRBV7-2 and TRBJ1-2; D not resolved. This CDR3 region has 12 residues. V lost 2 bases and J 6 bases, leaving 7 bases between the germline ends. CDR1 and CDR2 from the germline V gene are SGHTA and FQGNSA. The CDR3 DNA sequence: TGTGCCAGCAGCTTAACTAGAGATGGCTACACCTTC. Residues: CASSLTRDGYTF.

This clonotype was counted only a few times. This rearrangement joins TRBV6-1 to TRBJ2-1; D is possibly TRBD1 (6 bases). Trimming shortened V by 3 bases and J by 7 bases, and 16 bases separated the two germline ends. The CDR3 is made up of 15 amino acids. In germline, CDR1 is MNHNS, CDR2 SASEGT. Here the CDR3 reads CASSDSGTPGNEQFF. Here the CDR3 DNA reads TGTGCCAGCAGTGACTCTGGGACACCGGGGAATGAGCAGTTCTTC.

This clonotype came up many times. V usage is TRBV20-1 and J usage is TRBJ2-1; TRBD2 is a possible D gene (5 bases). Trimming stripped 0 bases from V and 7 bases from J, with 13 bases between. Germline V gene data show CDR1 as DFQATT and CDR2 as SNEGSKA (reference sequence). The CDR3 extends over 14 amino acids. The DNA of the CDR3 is TGCAGTGCTAGAGATTGGAGCGGTCCTAATGAGCAGTTCTTC. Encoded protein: CSARDWSGPNEQFF.

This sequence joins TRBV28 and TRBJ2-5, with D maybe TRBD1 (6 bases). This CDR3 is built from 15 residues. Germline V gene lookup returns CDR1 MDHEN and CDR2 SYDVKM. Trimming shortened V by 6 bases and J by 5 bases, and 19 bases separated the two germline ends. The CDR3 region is CASRRLLEQGETQYF. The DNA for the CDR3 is TGTGCCAGCAGACGCCTACTCGAGCAGGGGGAGACCCAGTACTTC.

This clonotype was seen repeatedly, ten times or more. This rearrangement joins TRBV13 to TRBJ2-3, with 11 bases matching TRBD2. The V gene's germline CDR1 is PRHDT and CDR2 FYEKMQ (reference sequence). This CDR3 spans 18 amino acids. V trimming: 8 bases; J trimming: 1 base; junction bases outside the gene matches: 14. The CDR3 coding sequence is TGTGCCAGCTCCAGTGGGACTAGCGGAGCAGGTCGCACAGATACGCAGTATTTT. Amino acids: CASSSGTSGAGRTDTQYF.

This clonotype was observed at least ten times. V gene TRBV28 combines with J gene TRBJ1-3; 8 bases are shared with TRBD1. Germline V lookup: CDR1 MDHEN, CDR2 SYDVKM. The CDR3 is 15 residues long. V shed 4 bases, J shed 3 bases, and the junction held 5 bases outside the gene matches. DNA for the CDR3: TGTGCCAGCAGTTCGGGACAGGTCGGTGGAAACACCATATATTTT. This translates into CASSSGQVGGNTIYF.

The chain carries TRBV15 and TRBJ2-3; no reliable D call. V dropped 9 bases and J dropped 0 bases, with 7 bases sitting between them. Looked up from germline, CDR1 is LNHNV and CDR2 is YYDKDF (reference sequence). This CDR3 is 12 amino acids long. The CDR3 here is CATGTSTDTQYF. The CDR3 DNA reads TGTGCCACGGGAACTAGCACAGATACGCAGTATTTT.

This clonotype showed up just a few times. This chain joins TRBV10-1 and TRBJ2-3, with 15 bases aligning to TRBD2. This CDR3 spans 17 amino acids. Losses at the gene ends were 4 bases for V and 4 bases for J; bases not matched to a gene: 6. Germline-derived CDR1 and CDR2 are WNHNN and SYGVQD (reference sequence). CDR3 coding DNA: TGCGCCAGCAGTGGGGGACTAGCGGGAGGATTGGCAGATACGCAGTATTTT. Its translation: CASSGGLAGGLADTQYF.

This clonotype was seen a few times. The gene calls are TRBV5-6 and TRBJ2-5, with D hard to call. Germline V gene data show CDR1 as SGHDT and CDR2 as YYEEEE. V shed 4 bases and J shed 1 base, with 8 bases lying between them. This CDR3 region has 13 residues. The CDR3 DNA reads TGTGCCAGCAGCGCCCACATCCAAGAGACCCAGTACTTC. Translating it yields CASSAHIQETQYF.

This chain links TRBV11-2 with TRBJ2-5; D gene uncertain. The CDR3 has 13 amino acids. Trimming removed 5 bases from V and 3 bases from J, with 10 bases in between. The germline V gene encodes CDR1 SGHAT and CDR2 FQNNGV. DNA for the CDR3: TGTGCCAGCAGCCAAGGGTGGAAAGAGACCCAGTACTTC. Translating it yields CASSQGWKETQYF.

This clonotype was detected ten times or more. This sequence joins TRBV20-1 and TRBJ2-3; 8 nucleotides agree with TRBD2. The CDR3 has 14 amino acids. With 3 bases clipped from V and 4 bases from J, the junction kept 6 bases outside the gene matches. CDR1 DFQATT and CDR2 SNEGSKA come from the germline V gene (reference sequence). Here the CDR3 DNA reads TGCAGTGCTAGTAGGAGCGGGAGCGCAGATACGCAGTATTTT. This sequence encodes CSASRSGSADTQYF.

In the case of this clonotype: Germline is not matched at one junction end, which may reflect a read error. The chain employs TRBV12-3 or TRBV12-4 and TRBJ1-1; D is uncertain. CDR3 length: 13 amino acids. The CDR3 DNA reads TGTGCCAGCAGTTTGGCTACGGGAGCTGAAGTTTTCTTT. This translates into CASSLATGAEVFF.

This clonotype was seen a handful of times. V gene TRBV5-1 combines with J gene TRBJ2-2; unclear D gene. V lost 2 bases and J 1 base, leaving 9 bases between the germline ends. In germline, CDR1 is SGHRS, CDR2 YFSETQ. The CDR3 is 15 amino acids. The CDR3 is CASSLMKGNTGELFF. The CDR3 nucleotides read TGCGCCAGCAGCTTAATGAAAGGGAACACCGGGGAGCTGTTTTTT. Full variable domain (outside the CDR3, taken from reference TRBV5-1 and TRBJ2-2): KAGVTQTPRYLIKTRGQQVTLSCSPISGHRSVSWYQQTPGQGLQFLFEYFSETQRNKGNFPGRFSGRQFSNSRSEMNVSTLELGDSALYLCASSLMKGNTGELFFGEGSRLTVL.

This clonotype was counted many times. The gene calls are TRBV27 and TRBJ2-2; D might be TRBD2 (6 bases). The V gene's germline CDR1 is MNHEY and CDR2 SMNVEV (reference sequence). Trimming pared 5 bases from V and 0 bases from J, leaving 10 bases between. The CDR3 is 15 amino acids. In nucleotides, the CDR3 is TGTGCCAGCAGTCGCCTAGCGCCGAACACCGGGGAGCTGTTTTTT. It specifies CASSRLAPNTGELFF.

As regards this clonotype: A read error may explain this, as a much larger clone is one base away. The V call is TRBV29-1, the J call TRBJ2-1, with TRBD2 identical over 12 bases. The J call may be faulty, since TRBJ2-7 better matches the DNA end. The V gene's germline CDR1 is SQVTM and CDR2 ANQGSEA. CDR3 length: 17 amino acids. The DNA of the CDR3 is TGCAGCGTAAATACGGGACTAGCGGGCTTTACCTACAATGAGCAGTACTTC. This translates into CSVNTGLAGFTYNEQYF.

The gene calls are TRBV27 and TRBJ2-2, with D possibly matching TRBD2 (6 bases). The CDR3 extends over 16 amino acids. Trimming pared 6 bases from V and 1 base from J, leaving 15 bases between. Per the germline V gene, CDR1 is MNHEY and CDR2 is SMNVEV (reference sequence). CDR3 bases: TGTGCCAGCAGCCCGGGAGATCCTATGAACACCGGGGAGCTGTTTTTT. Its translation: CASSPGDPMNTGELFF.

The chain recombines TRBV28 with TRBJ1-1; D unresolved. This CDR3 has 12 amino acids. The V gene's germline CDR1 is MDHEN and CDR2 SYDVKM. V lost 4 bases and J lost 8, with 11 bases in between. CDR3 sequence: CASSSHPDEAFF. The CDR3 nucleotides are TGTGCCAGCAGTTCCCACCCCGACGAAGCTTTCTTT. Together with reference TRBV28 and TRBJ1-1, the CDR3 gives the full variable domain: DVKVTQSSRYLVKRTGEKVFLECVQDMDHENMFWYRQDPGLGLRLIYFSYDVKMKEKGDIPEGYSVSREKKERFSLILESASTNQTSMYLCASSSHPDEAFFGQGTRLTVV.

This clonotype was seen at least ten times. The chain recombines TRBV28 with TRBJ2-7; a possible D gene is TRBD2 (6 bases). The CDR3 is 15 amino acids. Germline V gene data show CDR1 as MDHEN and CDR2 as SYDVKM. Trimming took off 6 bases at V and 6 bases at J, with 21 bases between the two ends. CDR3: CASSIPDELAGEQYF. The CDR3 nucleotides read TGTGCCAGCAGCATCCCCGACGAACTAGCAGGCGAGCAGTACTTC.

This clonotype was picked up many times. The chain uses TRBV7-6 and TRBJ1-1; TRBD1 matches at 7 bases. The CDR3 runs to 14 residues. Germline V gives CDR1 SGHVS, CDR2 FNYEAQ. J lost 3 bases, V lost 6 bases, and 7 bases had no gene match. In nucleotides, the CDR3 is TGTGCCAGCAGGCCTAGGGGGCCGGACACTGAAGCTTTCTTT. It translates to CASRPRGPDTEAFF.

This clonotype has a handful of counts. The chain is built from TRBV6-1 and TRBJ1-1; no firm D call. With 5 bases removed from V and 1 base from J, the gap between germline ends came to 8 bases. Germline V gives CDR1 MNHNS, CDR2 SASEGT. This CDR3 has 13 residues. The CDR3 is CASSFEGNTEAFF. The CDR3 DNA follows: TGTGCCAGCAGTTTCGAGGGGAACACTGAAGCTTTCTTT.

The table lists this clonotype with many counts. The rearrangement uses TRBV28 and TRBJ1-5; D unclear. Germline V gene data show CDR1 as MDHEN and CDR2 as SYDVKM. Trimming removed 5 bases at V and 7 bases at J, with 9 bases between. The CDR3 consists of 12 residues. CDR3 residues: CASSPRLQPQHF. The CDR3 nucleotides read TGTGCCAGCAGTCCCCGGCTCCAGCCCCAGCATTTT. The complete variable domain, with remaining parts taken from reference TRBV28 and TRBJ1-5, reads DVKVTQSSRYLVKRTGEKVFLECVQDMDHENMFWYRQDPGLGLRLIYFSYDVKMKEKGDIPEGYSVSREKKERFSLILESASTNQTSMYLCASSPRLQPQHFGDGTRLSIL.

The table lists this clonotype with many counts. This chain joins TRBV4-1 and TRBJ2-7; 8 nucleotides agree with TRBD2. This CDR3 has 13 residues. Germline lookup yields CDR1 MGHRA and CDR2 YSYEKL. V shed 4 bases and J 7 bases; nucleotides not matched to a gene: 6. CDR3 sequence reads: CASSRSGTGEQYF. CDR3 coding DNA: TGCGCCAGCAGCCGTAGCGGGACGGGAGAGCAGTACTTC.

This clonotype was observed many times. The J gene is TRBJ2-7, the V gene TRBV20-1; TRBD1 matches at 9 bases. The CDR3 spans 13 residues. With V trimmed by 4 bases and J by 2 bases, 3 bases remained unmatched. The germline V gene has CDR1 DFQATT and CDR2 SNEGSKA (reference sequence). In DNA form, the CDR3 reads TGCAGTGCTACCTGGACAGGGGCCTACGAGCAGTACTTC. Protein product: CSATWTGAYEQYF.

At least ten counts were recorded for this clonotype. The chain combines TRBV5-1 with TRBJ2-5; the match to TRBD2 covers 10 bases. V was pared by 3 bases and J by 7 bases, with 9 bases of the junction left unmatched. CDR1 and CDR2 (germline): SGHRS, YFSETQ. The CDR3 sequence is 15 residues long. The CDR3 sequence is CASSWARTSGATQYF. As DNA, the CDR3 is TGCGCCAGCAGCTGGGCTCGGACTAGCGGAGCGACCCAGTACTTC.

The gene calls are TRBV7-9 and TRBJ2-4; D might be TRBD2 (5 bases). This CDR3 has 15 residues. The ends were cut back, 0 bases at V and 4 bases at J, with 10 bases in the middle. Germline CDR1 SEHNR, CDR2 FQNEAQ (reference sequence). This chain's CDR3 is CASSLAGVRKNIQYF. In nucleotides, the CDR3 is TGTGCCAGCAGCTTAGCGGGAGTGAGGAAAAACATTCAGTACTTC.

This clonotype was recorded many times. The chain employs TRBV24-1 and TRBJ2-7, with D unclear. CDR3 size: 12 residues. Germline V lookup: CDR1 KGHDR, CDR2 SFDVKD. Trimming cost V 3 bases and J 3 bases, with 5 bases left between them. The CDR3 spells CATSDGLYEQYF. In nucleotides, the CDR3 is TGTGCCACCAGTGATGGCCTCTACGAGCAGTACTTC.

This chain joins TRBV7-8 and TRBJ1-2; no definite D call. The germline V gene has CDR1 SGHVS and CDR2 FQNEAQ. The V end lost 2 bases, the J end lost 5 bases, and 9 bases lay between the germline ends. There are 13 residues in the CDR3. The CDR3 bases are TGTGCCAGCAGCTTACCTGGGGAGTATGGCTACACCTTC. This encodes CASSLPGEYGYTF. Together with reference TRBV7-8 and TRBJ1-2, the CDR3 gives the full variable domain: GAGVSQSPRYKVAKRGQDVALRCDPISGHVSLFWYQQALGQGPEFLTYFQNEAQLDKSGLPSDRFFAERPEGSVSTLKIQRTQQEDSAVYLCASSLPGEYGYTFGSGTRLTVV.